Sequencing of this T cell receptor (beta chain) was carried out in a study of blood T cell repertoires in COVID-19. Study in general: T cells, B-cell-depleted T cells, or PBMCs supplied cDNA or gDNA.

The V gene lost 6 bases and the J gene lost 8 bases, with 15 bases spanning the gap. The CDR3 totals 13 residues. Germline assignment: CDR1 MRHNA and CDR2 SNTAGT. Grouping used clinical history reported by participants in a survey and questionnaire. Cohort 3 recovery required two negative PCRs, clearance, or symptom resolution. As handled by the study authors: The authors estimated nucleated cell counts from reference gene primer amplification. The protocol was immunoSEQ multiplex PCR, while the TCRdb copy is restricted to in-frame clones and leaves out a portion. That table supplies the V and J calls and clone size; D and trimming were determined from the DNA. The sample carries 250,000 to 400,000 clones, about 89% recorded once.

The gene calls are TRBV6-4 and TRBJ2-3; TRBD2 is a possible D gene (7 bases). The origin of this receptor is a woman aged 25-40 years who had recovered from COVID-19. Sequences were obtained from PBMCs or T cells enriched from blood (not recorded which). This chain's CDR3 is CASRGGGLSTQYF. Written as DNA, the CDR3 is TGTGCCAGCAGAGGGGGGGGGCTGAGTACGCAGTATTTT.